One sample yielded the 26 T cell receptor beta chains listed below, sequenced in a study of blood T cells in healthy people across ages. A second PCR, run for about 6 to 12 cycles, used a sample-barcoded 5' primer plus a J-beta primer mix. TCRdb reprocessed the 5' RACE reads with MiXCR, giving one entry per CDR3 protein. This sample yields hundreds of thousands of distinct CDR3 sequences, of which around 49% are seen a single time; approximately 32% belongs to the top ten. Input material: blood. The source of these receptors is a woman aged 60-75 years in good health.

This chain connects TRBV28 to TRBJ2-5; 7 nucleotides agree with TRBD1. The CDR3 contains 18 residues. Trimming removed 1 base from V and 1 base from J; junction bases left unmatched: 12. Germline CDR1 and CDR2: MDHEN and SYDVKM. Here the CDR3 reads CASSLLGLTGRAQETQYF. The CDR3 nucleotides are TGTGCCAGCAGTTTATTAGGATTGACAGGGCGGGCCCAAGAGACCCAGTACTTC.

The V call is TRBV27, the J call TRBJ2-2; D might be TRBD1 (6 bases). The CDR3 loop spans 16 amino acids. CDR1 is MNHEY and CDR2 is SMNVEV in the germline V gene (reference sequence). V lost 0 bases to trimming and J lost 6 bases, with 14 bases between them. CDR3 sequence reads: CASSLSPRGSAGELFF. CDR3 DNA: TGTGCCAGCAGTTTATCTCCAAGGGGGAGCGCCGGGGAGCTGTTTTTT.

Of note for this clonotype: A much larger clone lies one base from this, so it may be a read error. J is TRBJ2-4 and V is TRBV24-1; D possibly corresponds to TRBD1 (5 bases). Matching the DNA end better, TRBJ2-7 makes the J call doubtful. CDR3 length: 13 residues. Germline CDR1 KGHDR, CDR2 SFDVKD. In nucleotides, the CDR3 is TGTGCCACCAGTGGTTCAGGGTCCTACGAGCAGTACTTC. It translates to CATSGSGSYEQYF.

This clonotype was seen only a few times. The rearrangement uses TRBV5-1 and TRBJ2-1, with 7 bases identical to TRBD1. This CDR3 contains 15 residues. V was clipped by 6 bases and J by 6 bases; unmatched bases: 12. Germline V gene lookup returns CDR1 SGHRS and CDR2 YFSETQ. The CDR3 DNA sequence: TGCGCCAGCACCAAACAGGGGCCGGAGGTCAATGAGCAGTTCTTC. Translation gives CASTKQGPEVNEQFF.

The rearrangement joins TRBV20-1 to TRBJ2-1; possibly TRBD1 or TRBD2 for D (5 bases each). CDR1 and CDR2 (germline): DFQATT, SNEGSKA (reference sequence). The CDR3 runs to 15 residues. Trimming took off 4 bases at V and 1 base at J, with 14 bases between the two ends. CDR3 DNA sequence: TGCAGTGCTAAAACGGGAAGGGGATCCTACAATGAGCAGTTCTTC. This translates into CSAKTGRGSYNEQFF.

A few counts support this clonotype. The chain couples TRBV3-1 to TRBJ1-4, with D hard to call. This CDR3 contains 15 residues. V shed 4 bases and J shed 3 bases, with 12 bases lying between them. Germline assignment: CDR1 LGHDT and CDR2 YNNKEL (reference sequence). The DNA for the CDR3 is TGTGCCAGCAGCCGGAGGGAGGCAGCTAATGAAAAACTGTTTTTT. It translates to CASSRREAANEKLFF.

CDR3 in DNA: TGCAGTGCTTGGACAGGGTTCATGAACACTGAAGCTTTCTTT. This codes for CSAWTGFMNTEAFF. V and J are TRBV20-1 and TRBJ1-1; 8 bases fit TRBD1. J was trimmed by 0 bases and V by 5 bases; bases with no gene match: 5. CDR3 length: 14 amino acids. Germline-derived CDR1 and CDR2 are DFQATT and SNEGSKA (reference sequence).

The genes are TRBV7-2 and TRBJ2-1, with 11 bases identical to TRBD2. The length of the CDR3 is 19 residues. Trimming cost V 4 bases and J 0 bases; bases outside gene matches: 11. CDR1 is SGHTA and CDR2 is FQGNSA in the germline V gene. The CDR3 nucleotides read TGTGCCAGCAGCTCCAAGGGGGTAGCGGGAGGGAGCTCCTACAATGAGCAGTTCTTC. This translates into CASSSKGVAGGSSYNEQFF.

This sequence joins TRBV15 and TRBJ2-5; D is ambiguous. This CDR3 is built from 14 residues. Trimming stripped 5 bases from V and 3 bases from J, with 13 bases between. CDR1 and CDR2 (germline): LNHNV, YYDKDF (reference sequence). The DNA for the CDR3 is TGTGCCACCAGCGTACGTAACAGTGAAGAGACCCAGTACTTC. Translation gives CATSVRNSEETQYF.

This clonotype was found a few times. The V call is TRBV24-1, the J call TRBJ2-4; D gene unclear. Trimming took 0 bases from V and 7 from J, leaving 0 bases between them. The length of the CDR3 is 11 residues. Germline CDR1 and CDR2: KGHDR and SFDVKD. CDR3 nucleotides: TGTGCCACCAGTGATTTGAACATTCAGTACTTC. This gives the protein CATSDLNIQYF.

V and J are TRBV11-2 and TRBJ2-5; 9 nucleotides line up with TRBD1. The CDR3 runs to 16 residues. V was clipped by 1 base and J by 1 base; unmatched bases: 4. Germline V lookup: CDR1 SGHAT, CDR2 FQNNGV. The CDR3 sequence is CASSLGGQGGQETQYF. DNA for the CDR3: TGTGCCAGCAGCTTAGGGGGACAGGGAGGCCAAGAGACCCAGTACTTC.

The V call is TRBV6-6, the J call TRBJ2-1; no reliable D call. Germline CDR1 is MNHNY and CDR2 is SVGAGI (reference sequence). This CDR3 region has 12 residues. Deletions cut 0 bases from V and 10 bases from J, with 7 bases between. CDR3 protein: CASSYSQLEQFF. The CDR3, as DNA: TGTGCCAGCAGTTACTCGCAGTTGGAGCAGTTCTTC.

The chain links TRBV7-2 to TRBJ2-1, with D unclear. Germline V lookup: CDR1 SGHTA, CDR2 FQGNSA. The CDR3 length is 13 residues. Trimming cost V 5 bases and J 10 bases, with 15 bases left between them. In DNA, the CDR3 is TGTGCCAGCAGCGACACAAAGACCAGCGAGCAGTTCTTC. Protein: CASSDTKTSEQFF.

The CDR3 region is CAVGQTYEQYF. CDR3 nucleotides: TGTGCCGTTGGACAGACCTACGAGCAGTACTTC. The chain couples TRBV28 to TRBJ2-7; D perhaps matches TRBD1 (6 bases). The CDR3 loop spans 11 amino acids. Germline loops: CDR1 MDHEN, CDR2 SYDVKM. The V end lost 11 bases, the J end lost 2 bases, and 10 bases lay between the germline ends. Looking up the rest from reference TRBV28 and TRBJ2-7 gives the full variable domain: DVKVTQSSRYLVKRTGEKVFLECVQDMDHENMFWYRQDPGLGLRLIYFSYDVKMKEKGDIPEGYSVSREKKERFSLILESASTNQTSMYLCAVGQTYEQYFGPGTRLTVT.

The V and J genes are TRBV20-1 and TRBJ2-1; 10 positions agree with TRBD2. V shed 6 bases, J shed 7 bases, and the junction held 15 bases outside the gene matches. The CDR3 length is 16 residues. The V gene's germline CDR1 is DFQATT and CDR2 SNEGSKA (reference sequence). The CDR3 protein is CSAPPGGTSGINEQFF. The CDR3 DNA is TGCAGTGCCCCCCCTGGGGGAACTAGCGGGATAAATGAGCAGTTCTTC.

There are a few counts of this clonotype. This rearrangement joins TRBV5-5 to TRBJ1-2, with a possible D match to TRBD1 (5 bases). The germline CDR1 and CDR2 sequences are SGHKS and YYEKEE (reference sequence). V dropped 0 bases and J dropped 7 bases, with 10 bases sitting between them. This CDR3 comprises 13 residues. The CDR3 reads CASSLGGSGGYTF. The CDR3 bases are TGTGCCAGCAGCTTGGGGGGGAGCGGTGGCTACACCTTC. Together with reference TRBV5-5 and TRBJ1-2, the CDR3 gives the full variable domain: DAGVTQSPTHLIKTRGQQVTLRCSPISGHKSVSWYQQVLGQGPQFIFQYYEKEERGRGNFPDRFSARQFPNYSSELNVNALLLGDSALYLCASSLGGSGGYTFGSGTRLTVV.

The chain employs TRBV7-2 and TRBJ1-3, with a tentative D call TRBD1 (6 bases). Germline CDR1 reads SGHTA; CDR2 reads FQGNSA. This CDR3 contains 14 residues. Trimming stripped 1 base from V and 3 bases from J, with 7 bases between. Here the CDR3 DNA reads TGTGCCAGCAGCTTAGACAGGGTTGGAAACACCATATATTTT. Its translation: CASSLDRVGNTIYF. The full variable domain, with the rest looked up from reference TRBV7-2 and TRBJ1-3, is GAGVSQSPSNKVTEKGKDVELRCDPISGHTALYWYRQSLGQGLEFLIYFQGNSAPDKSGLPSDRFSAERTGGSVSTLTIQRTQQEDSAVYLCASSLDRVGNTIYFGEGSWLTVV.

The sample holds a few counts of this clonotype. The gene calls are TRBV7-9 and TRBJ2-7, with TRBD1 as a possible D gene (6 bases). Germline CDR1 and CDR2: SEHNR and FQNEAQ (reference sequence). This CDR3 contains 17 residues. Trimming took 1 base from V and 2 from J, leaving 18 bases between them. This CDR3 is CASSLGTVPNSPYEQYF. CDR3 nucleotides: TGTGCCAGCAGCTTAGGGACAGTTCCGAACTCGCCCTACGAGCAGTACTTC.

V and J are TRBV5-6 and TRBJ1-2; 7 positions agree with TRBD1. The trim removed 4 bases at V and 4 bases at J, leaving 13 bases unmatched. The CDR3 sequence is 16 residues long. The germline V gene encodes CDR1 SGHDT and CDR2 YYEEEE. The CDR3 DNA sequence: TGTGCCAGCAGCCCCAGGGGGGACATCCCGGTCTATGGCTACACCTTC. Amino acid sequence: CASSPRGDIPVYGYTF.

The V and J genes are TRBV7-2 and TRBJ2-7, with 7 bases matching TRBD2. Germline CDR1 is SGHTA and CDR2 is FQGNSA. The CDR3 extends over 15 amino acids. V dropped 5 bases and J dropped 5; count of bases not matched to a gene: 12. The CDR3 DNA is TGTGCCAGCAGCCCCCACGGACTAGTGGAGGACGAGCAGTACTTC. Its protein product is CASSPHGLVEDEQYF.

This clonotype was observed a few times. This chain connects TRBV20-1 to TRBJ2-1, with D tentatively TRBD2 (6 bases). This CDR3 is 14 amino acids long. Per the germline V gene, CDR1 is DFQATT and CDR2 is SNEGSKA (reference sequence). The V and J ends lost 5 bases and 7 bases respectively, with 18 bases between them. The CDR3 bases are TGCAGTGCTCGGGGGTCGGTTGGCGGAAATGAGCAGTTCTTC. It translates to CSARGSVGGNEQFF.

V and J are TRBV11-3 and TRBJ2-3; no clear D gene. CDR1 and CDR2 from the germline V gene are SGHNT and YENEEA. The CDR3 extends over 11 amino acids. DNA for the CDR3: TGTGGCCTGTGGAGCACAGATACGCAGTATTTT. Translation gives CGLWSTDTQYF.

This chain uses TRBV2 with TRBJ2-1; possibly TRBD1 or TRBD2 for D (5 bases each). The length of the CDR3 is 15 residues. Deletions cut 3 bases from V and 0 bases from J, with 9 bases between. Per germline, CDR1 SNHLY and CDR2 FYNNEI. The CDR3 region is CASSDEGSSYNEQFF. The CDR3, as DNA: TGTGCCAGCAGTGATGAGGGGAGCTCCTACAATGAGCAGTTCTTC.

The chain is built from TRBV25-1 and TRBJ1-1; D gene unclear. The CDR3 spans 12 residues. V lost 2 bases, J lost 7 bases, and 8 bases lay in between. Germline CDR1 and CDR2: MGHDK and SYGVNS. The CDR3 here is CASSERLHEAFF. CDR3 DNA: TGTGCCAGCAGTGAACGGCTCCATGAAGCTTTCTTT. Full variable domain (outside the CDR3, taken from reference TRBV25-1 and TRBJ1-1): EADIYQTPRYLVIGTGKKITLECSQTMGHDKMYWYQQDPGMELHLIHYSYGVNSTEKGDLSSESTVSRIRTEHFPLTLESARPSHTSQYLCASSERLHEAFFGQGTRLTVV.

This clonotype was picked up a small number of times. This rearrangement joins TRBV6-4 to TRBJ2-1; D gene ambiguous. Germline CDR1 is MRHNA and CDR2 is SNTAGT. V lost 3 bases, J lost 0 bases, and 12 bases lay in between. The CDR3 contains 16 residues. CDR3 DNA sequence: TGTGCCAGCAGTGATACGGAGCGTAGCTCCTACAATGAGCAGTTCTTC. Translated: CASSDTERSSYNEQFF.

The V call is TRBV28, the J call TRBJ1-2; D gene ambiguous. Germline V CDR1 and CDR2: MDHEN, SYDVKM. Trimming removed 4 bases at V and 0 bases at J, with 9 bases between. This CDR3 comprises 14 residues. The CDR3 loop reads CASSYPDPNYGYTF. CDR3 nucleotide sequence: TGTGCCAGCAGTTACCCAGACCCTAACTATGGCTACACCTTC.